The 15 T cell receptor beta chains given below trace back to one sample, sequenced in a study of memory CD4+ T cells and cytomegalovirus serostatus. The method was immunoSEQ multiplex PCR; TCRdb's version includes in-frame clones alone and lacks a portion of them. The sample shows 55,000 to 65,000 clones, about three quarters of them seen only once. Single viable CD3+CD4+CD8-CD45RO+ cells were sorted as the memory CD4+ T cells. Sequencing used memory CD4+ T cells from blood. These receptors came from an adult in good health and CMV-seronegative.

The chain carries TRBV7-9 and TRBJ2-1, with TRBD1 identical over 10 bases. After removal of 1 base from V and 9 bases from J, the junction contained 6 bases not matched to a gene. Germline CDR1 SEHNR, CDR2 FQNEAQ (reference sequence). The CDR3 extends over 15 amino acids. The CDR3 DNA is TGTGCCAGCAGCTTAGGGGGGACAGGGGAGGGTGAGCAGTTCTTC. It yields the protein CASSLGGTGEGEQFF.

The genes are TRBV7-6 and TRBJ1-3; D is perhaps TRBD1 (6 bases). This CDR3 comprises 14 residues. Germline CDR1 reads SGHVS; CDR2 reads FNYEAQ. V was trimmed by 5 bases and J by 1 base, leaving 9 bases between them. The CDR3 here is CASSRDRSGNTIYF. DNA for the CDR3: TGTGCCAGCAGCAGAGACAGGTCTGGAAACACCATATATTTT.

V usage is TRBV5-6 and J usage is TRBJ1-2, with D unclear. The CDR3 extends over 15 amino acids. From germline, CDR1 is SGHDT and CDR2 YYEEEE. With 4 bases removed from V and 6 bases from J, the gap between germline ends came to 19 bases. The CDR3 DNA reads TGTGCCAGCAGCCGAACGATGGGAGGGCGCGATGGCTACACCTTC. This sequence encodes CASSRTMGGRDGYTF.

The V and J genes are TRBV4-2 and TRBJ1-1; maybe TRBD1 (6 bases). Germline CDR1 and CDR2: LGHNA and YNFKEQ. The germline V and J ends were trimmed by 3 bases and 3 bases, with 17 bases remaining between them. The CDR3 runs 16 residues. The CDR3 nucleotides read TGTGCCAGCAGCCAGGACGTGAACAGGGTGGACACTGAAGCTTTCTTT. Protein: CASSQDVNRVDTEAFF.

The chain couples TRBV11-2 to TRBJ1-5; perhaps TRBD1 as D (6 bases). CDR3 length equals 15 residues. CDR1 SGHAT and CDR2 FQNNGV come from the germline V gene. The V end was cut by 1 base, the J end by 5 bases, with 12 bases between. CDR3 sequence: CASSLGAGAYQPQHF. The CDR3 DNA follows: TGTGCCAGCAGCTTAGGGGCAGGGGCTTATCAGCCCCAGCATTTT.

This chain connects TRBV28 to TRBJ1-1; possibly TRBD1 for D (5 bases). The germline V and J ends were trimmed by 10 bases and 3 bases, with 12 bases remaining between them. CDR3 size: 12 residues. Germline V gives CDR1 MDHEN, CDR2 SYDVKM. Here the CDR3 DNA reads TGTGCCACCAAGACAGAACACACTGAAGCTTTCTTT. The encoded protein is CATKTEHTEAFF.

This chain connects TRBV7-9 to TRBJ2-3; 7 nucleotides match TRBD2. CDR3 length: 14 amino acids. V lost 5 bases, J lost 4 bases, and 6 bases stayed unmatched. The germline gives CDR1 SEHNR, CDR2 FQNEAQ (reference sequence). The CDR3 loop is CASSQTSAPDTQYF. CDR3 nucleotide sequence: TGTGCCAGCAGCCAAACTAGCGCCCCAGATACGCAGTATTTT. The variable domain in full, completed from reference TRBV7-9 and TRBJ2-3, reads DTGVSQNPRHKITKRGQNVTFRCDPISEHNRLYWYRQTLGQGPEFLTYFQNEAQLEKSRLLSDRFSAERPKGSFSTLEIQRTEQGDSAMYLCASSQTSAPDTQYFGPGTRLTVL.

V and J are TRBV4-1 and TRBJ2-5; 8 bases map to TRBD1. The length of the CDR3 is 16 residues. The germline V gene has CDR1 MGHRA and CDR2 YSYEKL. The ends lost 1 base at V and 0 bases at J; junction bases unmatched: 4. CDR3 in DNA: TGCGCCAGCAGCCAAGGGACAGGGTTTTACCAAGAGACCCAGTACTTC. Protein sequence: CASSQGTGFYQETQYF.

Turning to this clone: One end of the junction is discordant with germline, which a read error may explain. This chain links TRBV7-8 with TRBJ2-7, with D possibly matching TRBD1 (6 bases). The CDR3 covers 15 residues. Germline V lookup: CDR1 SGHVS, CDR2 FQNEAQ. The CDR3 sequence: CASTQYPGTPLPLDF. CDR3 bases: TGTGCCAGCACCCAATACCCCGGGACACCATTGCCCCTGGACTTC.

This clone was observed once. The chain links TRBV28 to TRBJ1-5, with D unresolved. CDR3 length: 16 amino acids. CDR1 is MDHEN and CDR2 is SYDVKM in the germline V gene. V lost 6 bases and J lost 3, with 18 bases in between. CDR3 nucleotides: TGTGCCAGCAGAAATAGCTTAGACGGTACCAATCAGCCCCAGCATTTT. This translates into CASRNSLDGTNQPQHF.

The V gene is TRBV5-1, the J gene TRBJ2-2; 7 positions match TRBD1. V shed 5 bases and J 3 bases; nucleotides not matched to a gene: 4. The CDR3 has 14 residues. From germline, CDR1 is SGHRS and CDR2 YFSETQ. CDR3 sequence reads: CASSEQGYTGELFF. The CDR3 coding sequence is TGCGCCAGCAGTGAACAGGGGTACACCGGGGAGCTGTTTTTT. The variable domain in full, with the rest retrieved from reference TRBV5-1 and TRBJ2-2, is KAGVTQTPRYLIKTRGQQVTLSCSPISGHRSVSWYQQTPGQGLQFLFEYFSETQRNKGNFPGRFSGRQFSNSRSEMNVSTLELGDSALYLCASSEQGYTGELFFGEGSRLTVL.

The J gene is TRBJ2-1, the V gene TRBV11-3; the D gene is possibly TRBD2 (5 bases). V was shortened by 0 bases and J by 4 bases, with 10 bases between the two germline ends. Germline lookup yields CDR1 SGHNT and CDR2 YENEEA. This CDR3 contains 15 residues. This CDR3 is CASSLDQRAYNEQFF. CDR3 DNA sequence: TGTGCCAGCAGCTTAGATCAGAGGGCTTACAATGAGCAGTTCTTC.

The genes are TRBV21-1 and TRBJ1-3. TRBV21-1 is termed a pseudogene. The CDR3 runs 17 residues. DNA of the CDR3: TGTGCCAGCAGGGAGGTATTAGCACAACACGCACGAAACACCATATATTTT. Translating gives CASREVLAQHARNTIYF.

The table lists this clone with a count of one. The chain joins TRBV19 to TRBJ2-1; 8 bases match TRBD1. Germline-derived CDR1 and CDR2 are LNHDA and SQIVND (reference sequence). V lost 6 bases and J lost 6; bases outside the gene matches: 7. The CDR3 has 14 residues. The CDR3 protein is CASSRDRRINEQFF. The CDR3, as DNA: TGTGCCAGTAGCCGGGACAGGCGTATCAATGAGCAGTTCTTC.

The J gene is TRBJ2-2, the V gene TRBV28; D is undetermined. V shed 2 bases and J shed 4 bases, with 2 bases lying between them. This CDR3 spans 12 amino acids. Germline lookup yields CDR1 MDHEN and CDR2 SYDVKM. This CDR3 reads CASSLLTGELFF. CDR3 DNA: TGTGCCAGCAGTTTACTCACCGGGGAGCTGTTTTTT.